This TCR beta chain was documented in a study of T cell repertoires in ileal Crohn's disease. As for the study in general: Biopsies of inflamed ileum from the surgical specimen form M0 samples.

Time point indicated: inflamed ileum from the surgical specimen. Measured with immunoSEQ multiplex PCR; TCRdb has only the in-frame clones, and not every one. The sample lists roughly 13,000 clones; less than 80% were seen once. This receptor was obtained from an adult with Crohn's disease. The source material was ileal tissue.

The CDR3 DNA sequence: TGTGCCAGCAGTTACTCGACCGGTTTATATAATTCACCCCTCCACTTT. Amino acid sequence: CASSYSTGLYNSPLHF. V gene TRBV6-6 combines with J gene TRBJ1-6; D not certain. V gave up 0 bases and J gave up 4 bases, with 10 bases separating them. Germline CDR1 and CDR2: MNHNY and SVGAGI (reference sequence). The CDR3 runs to 16 residues.